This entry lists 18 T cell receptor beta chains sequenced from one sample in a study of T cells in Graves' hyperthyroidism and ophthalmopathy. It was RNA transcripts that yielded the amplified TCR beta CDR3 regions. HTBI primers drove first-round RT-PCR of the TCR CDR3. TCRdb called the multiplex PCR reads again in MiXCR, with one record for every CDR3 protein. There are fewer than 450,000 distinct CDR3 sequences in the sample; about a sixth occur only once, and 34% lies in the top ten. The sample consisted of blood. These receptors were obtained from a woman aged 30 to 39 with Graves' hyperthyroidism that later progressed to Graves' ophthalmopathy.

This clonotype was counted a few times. The CDR3 here is CSVADRAGAGGVGTGELFF. The CDR3 coding sequence is TGCAGCGTCGCGGACAGGGCGGGGGCGGGTGGTGTAGGAACCGGGGAGCTGTTTTTT. V usage is TRBV29-1 and J usage is TRBJ2-2, with a weak D call TRBD1 (8 bases). Trimming left V 6 bases short and J 5 bases short, with 31 bases between. CDR3 length: 19 residues. Per the germline V gene, CDR1 is SQVTM and CDR2 is ANQGSEA.

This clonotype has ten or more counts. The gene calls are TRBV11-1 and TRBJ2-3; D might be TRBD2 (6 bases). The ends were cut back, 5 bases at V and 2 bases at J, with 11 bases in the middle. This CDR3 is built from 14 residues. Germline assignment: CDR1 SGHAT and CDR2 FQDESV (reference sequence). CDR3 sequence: CASSPREVTDTQYF. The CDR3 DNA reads TGTGCCAGCAGCCCGAGGGAGGTCACAGATACGCAGTATTTT.

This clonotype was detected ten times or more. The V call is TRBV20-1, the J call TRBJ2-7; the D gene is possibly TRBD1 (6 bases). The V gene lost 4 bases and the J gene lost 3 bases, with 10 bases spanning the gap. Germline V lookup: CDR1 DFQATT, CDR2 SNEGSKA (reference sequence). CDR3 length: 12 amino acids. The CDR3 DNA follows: TGCAGTGCTACTAGGACAGACTACGAGCAGTACTTC. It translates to CSATRTDYEQYF.

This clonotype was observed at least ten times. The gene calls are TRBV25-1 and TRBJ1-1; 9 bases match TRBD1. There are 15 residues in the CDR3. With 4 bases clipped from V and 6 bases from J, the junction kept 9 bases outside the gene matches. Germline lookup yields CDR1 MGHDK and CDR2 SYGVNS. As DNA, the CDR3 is TGTGCCAGCAGTGGGGTCAAGGGACAGGGTCCTGAAGCTTTCTTT. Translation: CASSGVKGQGPEAFF. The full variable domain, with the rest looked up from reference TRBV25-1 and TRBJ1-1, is EADIYQTPRYLVIGTGKKITLECSQTMGHDKMYWYQQDPGMELHLIHYSYGVNSTEKGDLSSESTVSRIRTEHFPLTLESARPSHTSQYLCASSGVKGQGPEAFFGQGTRLTVV.

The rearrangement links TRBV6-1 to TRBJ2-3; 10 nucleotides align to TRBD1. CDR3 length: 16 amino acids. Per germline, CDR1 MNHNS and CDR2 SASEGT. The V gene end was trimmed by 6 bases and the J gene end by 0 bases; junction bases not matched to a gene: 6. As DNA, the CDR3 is TGTGCCAGCAGCGGACAGGGGGGCCGGAGCACAGATACGCAGTATTTT. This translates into CASSGQGGRSTDTQYF.

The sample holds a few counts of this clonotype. The DNA of the CDR3 is TGTGCCAGCAGCTTAGAATGGACAGTGGCTTCCTACGAGCAGTACTTC. Its protein is CASSLEWTVASYEQYF. This sequence joins TRBV7-2 and TRBJ2-7; a weak D match, TRBD1 (6 bases). Germline assignment: CDR1 SGHTA and CDR2 FQGNSA. The CDR3 covers 16 residues. V was cut by 1 base and J by 1 base, with 14 bases left in between. Complete variable domain (other parts from reference TRBV7-2 and TRBJ2-7): GAGVSQSPSNKVTEKGKDVELRCDPISGHTALYWYRQSLGQGLEFLIYFQGNSAPDKSGLPSDRFSAERTGGSVSTLTIQRTQQEDSAVYLCASSLEWTVASYEQYFGPGTRLTVT.

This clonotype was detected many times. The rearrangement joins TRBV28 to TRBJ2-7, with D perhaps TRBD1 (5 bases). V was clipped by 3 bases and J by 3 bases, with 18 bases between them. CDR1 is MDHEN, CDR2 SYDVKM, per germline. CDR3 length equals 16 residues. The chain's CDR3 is CASSFSGQGSHYEQYF. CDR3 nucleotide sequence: TGTGCCAGCAGTTTCTCCGGGCAGGGAAGTCACTACGAGCAGTACTTC.

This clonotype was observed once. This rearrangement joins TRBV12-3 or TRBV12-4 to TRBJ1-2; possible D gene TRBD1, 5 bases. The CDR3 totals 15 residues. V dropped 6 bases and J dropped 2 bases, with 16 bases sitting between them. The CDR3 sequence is CASRGGYRDNYGYTF. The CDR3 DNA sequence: TGTGCCAGCAGGGGGGGTTACAGAGACAACTATGGCTACACCTTC.

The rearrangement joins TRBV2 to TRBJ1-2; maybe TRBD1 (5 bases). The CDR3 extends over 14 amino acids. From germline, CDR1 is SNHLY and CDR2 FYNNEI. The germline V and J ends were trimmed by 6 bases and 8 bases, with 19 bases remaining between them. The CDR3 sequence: CASRQTGGLGGYTF. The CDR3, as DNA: TGTGCCAGCAGACAAACGGGGGGTCTGGGGGGCTACACCTTC.

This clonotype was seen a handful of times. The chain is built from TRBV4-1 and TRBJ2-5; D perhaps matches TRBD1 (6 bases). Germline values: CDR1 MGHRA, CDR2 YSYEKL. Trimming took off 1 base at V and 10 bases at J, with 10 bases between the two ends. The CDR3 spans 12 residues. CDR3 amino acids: CASSQGGPSQYF. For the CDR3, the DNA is TGCGCCAGCAGCCAAGGGGGGCCCAGCCAGTACTTC.

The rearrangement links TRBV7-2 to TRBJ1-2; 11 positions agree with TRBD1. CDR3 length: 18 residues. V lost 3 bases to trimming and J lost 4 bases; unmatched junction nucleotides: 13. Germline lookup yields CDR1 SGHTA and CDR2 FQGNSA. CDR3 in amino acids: CASSFPGTGGLSGYGYTF. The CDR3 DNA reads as TGTGCCAGCAGCTTCCCCGGGACAGGGGGACTATCGGGCTATGGCTACACCTTC.

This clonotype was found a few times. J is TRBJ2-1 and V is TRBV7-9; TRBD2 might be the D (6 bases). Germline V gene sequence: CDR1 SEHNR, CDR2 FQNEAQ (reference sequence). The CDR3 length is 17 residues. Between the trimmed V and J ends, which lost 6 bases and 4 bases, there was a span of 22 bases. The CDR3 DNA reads TGTGCCAGCAGTGACCGACCCGCCGGGCGGGGATACAATGAGCAGTTCTTC. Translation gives CASSDRPAGRGYNEQFF.

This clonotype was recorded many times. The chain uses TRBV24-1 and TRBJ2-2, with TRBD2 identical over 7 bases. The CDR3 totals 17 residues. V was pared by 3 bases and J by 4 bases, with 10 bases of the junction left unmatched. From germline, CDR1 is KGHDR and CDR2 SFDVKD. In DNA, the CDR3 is TGTGCCACCAGTGATCACGGATTGGCGGGAGTCACCGGGGAGCTGTTTTTT. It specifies CATSDHGLAGVTGELFF.

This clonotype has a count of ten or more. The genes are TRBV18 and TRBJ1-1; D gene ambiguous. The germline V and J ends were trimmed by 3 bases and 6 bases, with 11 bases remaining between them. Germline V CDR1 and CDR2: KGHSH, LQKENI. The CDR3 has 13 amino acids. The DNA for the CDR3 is TGTGCCAGCTCACCGCGGTCGGATCCTGAAGCTTTCTTT. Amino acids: CASSPRSDPEAFF.

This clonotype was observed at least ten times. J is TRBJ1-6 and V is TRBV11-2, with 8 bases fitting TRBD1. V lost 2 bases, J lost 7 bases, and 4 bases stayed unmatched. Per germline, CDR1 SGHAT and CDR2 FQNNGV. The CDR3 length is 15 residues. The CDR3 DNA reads TGTGCCAGCAGCTTAATCCGACAGGGGAATTCACCCCTCCACTTT. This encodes CASSLIRQGNSPLHF.

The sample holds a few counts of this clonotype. The CDR3 DNA follows: TGTGCCAGCAGAAAGACAGGGATCTACAATGAGCAGTTCTTC. Translating it yields CASRKTGIYNEQFF. The chain recombines TRBV27 with TRBJ2-1; the match to TRBD1 covers 7 bases. The germline V gene has CDR1 MNHEY and CDR2 SMNVEV (reference sequence). Losses at the gene ends were 6 bases for V and 3 bases for J; bases not matched to a gene: 5. The CDR3 is 14 amino acids.

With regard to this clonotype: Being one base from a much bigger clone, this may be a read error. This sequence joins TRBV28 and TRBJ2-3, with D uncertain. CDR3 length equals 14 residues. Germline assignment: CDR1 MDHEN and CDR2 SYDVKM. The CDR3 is CASSSGYSTDTRYF. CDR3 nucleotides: TGTGCCAGCAGTTCCGGGTACTCCACCGATACGCGGTATTTT.

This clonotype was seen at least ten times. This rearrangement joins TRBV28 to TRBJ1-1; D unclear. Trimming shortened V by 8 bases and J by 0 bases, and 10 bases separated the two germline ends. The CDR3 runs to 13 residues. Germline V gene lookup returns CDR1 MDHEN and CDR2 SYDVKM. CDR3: CASLDGLNTEAFF. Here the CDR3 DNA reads TGTGCCAGCCTAGACGGGCTGAACACTGAAGCTTTCTTT.